One and the same sample provided the 26 T cell receptor beta chains below, sequenced in a study of T cell responses to AZD1222 COVID-19 vaccine. The repertoire was sequenced with immunoSEQ multiplex PCR; TCRdb's copy has only in-frame clones and lacks some. Here the sample spans some 110,000 clones, around 84% being singletons. Sequenced material: peripheral blood, taken 28 days after the second AZD1222 dose. These receptors originate from an adult who received the AZD1222 COVID-19 vaccine.

The chain carries TRBV25-1 and TRBJ2-7; D is unclear. Trimming took 5 bases from V and 4 from J, leaving 6 bases between them. Germline assignment: CDR1 MGHDK and CDR2 SYGVNS. The CDR3 loop spans 11 amino acids. The CDR3 sequence is CASSTLYEQYF. The CDR3 DNA reads TGTGCCAGCAGTACCCTATACGAGCAGTACTTC.

CDR3 residues: CASSLGGSVLQETQYF. DNA for the CDR3: TGTGCCAGCAGCTTGGGGGGCTCCGTTCTCCAAGAGACCCAGTACTTC. This chain joins TRBV5-6 and TRBJ2-5, with a tentative D call TRBD1 (5 bases). The CDR3 spans 16 residues. Per germline, CDR1 SGHDT and CDR2 YYEEEE. The germline V and J ends were trimmed by 0 bases and 1 base, with 13 bases remaining between them.

This rearrangement joins TRBV7-2 to TRBJ1-2; D may be TRBD1 (5 bases). CDR1 SGHTA and CDR2 FQGNSA come from the germline V gene. The CDR3 consists of 17 residues. V was pared by 0 bases and J by 2 bases, with 16 bases between. The CDR3 sequence: CASSLASTPDTNYGYTF. In DNA, the CDR3 is TGTGCCAGCAGCTTAGCGTCGACTCCGGACACCAACTATGGCTACACCTTC.

The chain couples TRBV6-5 to TRBJ1-3; D unclear. V was shortened by 4 bases and J by 0 bases, with 10 bases between the two germline ends. Germline-derived CDR1 and CDR2 are MNHEY and SVGAGI. The CDR3 is 15 amino acids. For the CDR3, the DNA is TGTGCCAGCAGTTCCGACGTACTCTCTGGAAACACCATATATTTT. It yields the protein CASSSDVLSGNTIYF.

The V call is TRBV5-1, the J call TRBJ2-1; TRBD2 agrees at 8 bases. CDR3 length: 17 amino acids. J gave up 9 bases and V 5 bases, and 19 bases lay outside the gene matches. Germline CDR1 is SGHRS and CDR2 is YFSETQ. For the CDR3, the DNA is TGCGCCAGCAGTGCTGGCGCGGCTAGCGGGCCCCAGGGTGAGCAGTTCTTC. Its protein product is CASSAGAASGPQGEQFF.

The chain's CDR3 is CASSLMTVPAYEQYF. In nucleotides, the CDR3 is TGCGCCAGCAGCTTGATGACCGTCCCCGCCTACGAGCAGTACTTC. This sequence joins TRBV5-1 and TRBJ2-7; D unresolved. The germline V gene has CDR1 SGHRS and CDR2 YFSETQ. The V gene lost 1 base and the J gene lost 2 bases, with 13 bases spanning the gap. The CDR3 has 15 amino acids.

This rearrangement joins TRBV15 to TRBJ2-2; D might be TRBD2 (6 bases). V was cut by 3 bases and J by 2 bases, with 13 bases left in between. CDR3 size: 16 residues. Germline V gives CDR1 LNHNV, CDR2 YYDKDF (reference sequence). The CDR3 DNA follows: TGTGCCACCAGCAGGGCGGGACTGGCTAACACCGGGGAGCTGTTTTTT. This codes for CATSRAGLANTGELFF.

The chain couples TRBV7-3 to TRBJ2-2; D remains unclear. The CDR3 is 16 residues long. CDR1 and CDR2 (germline): SGHTA, FQGTGA. V was pared by 5 bases and J by 0 bases, with 13 bases between. The CDR3 region is CASSLTLAANTGELFF. The DNA for the CDR3 is TGTGCCAGCAGCCTGACACTTGCCGCGAACACCGGGGAGCTGTTTTTT.

CDR3 DNA sequence: TGTGCCACCAGCAGAGATATCAATTATTCACCCCTCCACTTT. Protein sequence: CATSRDINYSPLHF. V gene TRBV15 combines with J gene TRBJ1-6; no reliable D call. V gave up 0 bases and J gave up 8 bases, with 8 bases separating them. The CDR3 runs to 14 residues. CDR1 is LNHNV and CDR2 is YYDKDF in the germline V gene (reference sequence). The whole variable domain, filled in from reference TRBV15 and TRBJ1-6, reads DAMVIQNPRYQVTQFGKPVTLSCSQTLNHNVMYWYQQKSSQAPKLLFHYYDKDFNNEADTPDNFQSRRPNTSFCFLDIRSPGLGDTAMYLCATSRDINYSPLHFGNGTRLTVT.

The chain has TRBV5-1 and TRBJ2-1, with 12 positions matching TRBD1. Trimming took 3 bases from V and 5 from J; bases not matched to a gene: 18. This CDR3 comprises 20 residues. Looked up from germline, CDR1 is SGHRS and CDR2 is YFSETQ. The CDR3 DNA is TGCGCCAGCAGCTACCGGGACAGGGGGCTCTGGGTTTCTAGGGACAATGAGCAGTTCTTC. Protein sequence: CASSYRDRGLWVSRDNEQFF.

The V gene is TRBV7-3, the J gene TRBJ1-1, with D unresolved. From germline, CDR1 is SGHTA and CDR2 FQGTGA. V dropped 1 base and J dropped 3 bases, with 9 bases sitting between them. The CDR3 extends over 14 amino acids. The CDR3 DNA sequence: TGTGCCAGCAGCTTAAGGCCGGCCGACACTGAAGCTTTCTTT. This translates into CASSLRPADTEAFF.

This clone was seen a handful of times. The chain recombines TRBV3-1 (or the pseudogene TRBV3-2) with TRBJ1-5; D not resolved. V shed 0 bases and J shed 9 bases, with 15 bases lying between them. CDR3 length: 15 residues. Germline V CDR1 and CDR2: LGHDT, YNNKEL (reference sequence). The CDR3 is CASSQDGAVGRPQHF. DNA of the CDR3: TGTGCCAGCAGCCAAGATGGCGCAGTCGGGCGGCCCCAGCATTTT.

This chain connects TRBV5-5 to TRBJ2-3; the D gene could be TRBD1 or TRBD2 (6 bases each). The CDR3 loop spans 17 amino acids. The germline V and J ends were trimmed by 0 bases and 5 bases, with 19 bases remaining between them. CDR1 is SGHKS, CDR2 YYEKEE, per germline (reference sequence). The chain's CDR3 is CASSLDGASEGGDTQYF. The CDR3 bases are TGTGCCAGCAGCTTGGATGGGGCTAGCGAAGGGGGAGATACGCAGTATTTT. Complete variable domain (other parts from reference TRBV5-5 and TRBJ2-3): DAGVTQSPTHLIKTRGQQVTLRCSPISGHKSVSWYQQVLGQGPQFIFQYYEKEERGRGNFPDRFSARQFPNYSSELNVNALLLGDSALYLCASSLDGASEGGDTQYFGPGTRLTVL.

The rearrangement joins TRBV19 to TRBJ1-5; perhaps TRBD1 as D (5 bases). The germline V gene has CDR1 LNHDA and CDR2 SQIVND (reference sequence). CDR3 length: 13 residues. V was pared by 6 bases and J by 5 bases, with 11 bases between. This CDR3 is CASSRVGDQPQHF. In DNA, the CDR3 is TGTGCCAGTAGCCGGGTGGGGGATCAGCCCCAGCATTTT.

This chain uses TRBV28 with TRBJ1-2, with TRBD1 identical over 9 bases. Germline V CDR1 and CDR2: MDHEN, SYDVKM. The CDR3 extends over 15 amino acids. The V segment lost 6 bases and the J segment 7 bases; nucleotides outside the gene matches: 12. The CDR3 sequence: CASRPHGQGISGYTF. The CDR3 DNA follows: TGTGCCAGCAGGCCCCATGGACAGGGGATCTCTGGCTACACCTTC.

This chain uses TRBV28 with TRBJ2-5, with 8 bases that match TRBD2. CDR1 MDHEN and CDR2 SYDVKM come from the germline V gene. CDR3 length equals 14 residues. After removal of 1 base from V and 4 bases from J, the junction contained 2 bases not matched to a gene. The CDR3 protein is CASSLYGGGETQYF. Here the CDR3 DNA reads TGTGCCAGCAGTTTATACGGGGGGGGAGAGACCCAGTACTTC.

In this sample, this clone turned up a few times. Other nucleotide sequences in the sample specify the same CDR3. The rearrangement uses TRBV7-9 and TRBJ2-6; a possible D gene is TRBD1 (5 bases). CDR1 is SEHNR and CDR2 is FQNEAQ in the germline V gene (reference sequence). The CDR3 totals 15 residues. The V and J ends lost 1 base and 2 bases respectively, with 6 bases between them. CDR3 sequence: CASSLEGAGANVLTF. CDR3 coding DNA: TGTGCCAGCAGCTTAGAAGGGGCTGGGGCCAACGTCCTGACTTTC.

This clone occurred a few times. V gene TRBV7-9 combines with J gene TRBJ2-7; a weak D match, TRBD1 (6 bases). The CDR3 is 14 amino acids. CDR1 is SEHNR, CDR2 FQNEAQ, per germline (reference sequence). Trimming took 5 bases from V and 0 from J, leaving 11 bases between them. The CDR3 DNA is TGTGCCAGCAGCCGTGAGGGACACTCCTACGAGCAGTACTTC. Amino acids: CASSREGHSYEQYF.

The chain employs TRBV3-1 (or the pseudogene TRBV3-2) and TRBJ1-6, with TRBD1 matching 8 bases. Trimming took 2 bases from V and 10 from J; bases not matched to a gene: 7. CDR3 length equals 15 residues. Germline V gives CDR1 LGHDT, CDR2 YNNKEL (reference sequence). CDR3 region: CASSQRQGMGSPLHF. As DNA, the CDR3 is TGTGCCAGCAGCCAAAGACAGGGGATGGGATCACCCCTCCACTTT.

This chain connects TRBV9 to TRBJ1-1, with TRBD1 matching 7 bases. The CDR3 covers 14 residues. Per germline, CDR1 SGDLS and CDR2 YYNGEE. The V and J ends lost 7 bases and 4 bases, in that order; junction bases with no gene match: 10. The CDR3 sequence is CASGEGAMSTEAFF. Written as DNA, the CDR3 is TGTGCCAGCGGGGAGGGGGCGATGAGCACTGAAGCTTTCTTT.

The CDR3 loop is CASSSRDWWGNQPQHF. The CDR3 coding sequence is TGTGCCAGCAGTTCCAGAGACTGGTGGGGCAATCAGCCCCAGCATTTT. This rearrangement joins TRBV28 to TRBJ1-5, with D unclear. Germline values: CDR1 MDHEN, CDR2 SYDVKM. Trimming took off 4 bases at V and 2 bases at J, with 15 bases between the two ends. This CDR3 is 16 amino acids long.

The J gene is TRBJ1-3, the V gene TRBV11-3; D unclear. The V end lost 5 bases, the J end lost 0 bases, and 11 bases lay between the germline ends. The CDR3 is 15 amino acids. Germline CDR1 reads SGHNT; CDR2 reads YENEEA. Here the CDR3 reads CASSPGPASGNTIYF. The CDR3 DNA sequence: TGTGCCAGCAGCCCCGGCCCAGCCTCTGGAAACACCATATATTTT.

J is TRBJ2-6 and V is TRBV14; D gene uncertain. V gave up 3 bases and J gave up 0 bases, with 3 bases separating them. The CDR3 loop spans 14 amino acids. Germline CDR1 reads SGHDN; CDR2 reads FVKESK. The CDR3 loop is CASSQASGANVLTF. CDR3 bases: TGTGCCAGCAGCCAGGCCTCTGGGGCCAACGTCCTGACTTTC.

This clone has only one observation. The chain uses TRBV3-1 (or the pseudogene TRBV3-2) and TRBJ2-4; D might be TRBD2 (5 bases). The germline gives CDR1 LGHDT, CDR2 YNNKEL (reference sequence). This CDR3 comprises 18 residues. The V and J ends lost 2 bases and 0 bases respectively, with 17 bases between them. The CDR3 DNA is TGTGCCAGCAGCCAAAACCCGGGAACTAATCTAGCCAAAAACATTCAGTACTTC. Protein: CASSQNPGTNLAKNIQYF.

This clone came up a few times. V and J are TRBV12-3 or TRBV12-4 and TRBJ1-5; D not resolved. The CDR3 loop spans 12 amino acids. V gave up 1 base and J gave up 2 bases, with 0 bases separating them. The CDR3 sequence: CASSLGNQPQHF. CDR3 nucleotide sequence: TGTGCCAGCAGTTTAGGCAATCAGCCCCAGCATTTT.

The V gene is TRBV7-8, the J gene TRBJ1-6, with D unclear. The germline V and J ends were trimmed by 4 bases and 13 bases, with 17 bases remaining between them. The CDR3 is made up of 14 amino acids. Looked up from germline, CDR1 is SGHVS and CDR2 is FQNEAQ. This CDR3 is CASSSPGPGIPLHF. CDR3 nucleotides: TGTGCCAGCAGCTCTCCAGGTCCGGGGATTCCCCTCCACTTT. Full variable domain (missing parts from reference TRBV7-8 and TRBJ1-6): GAGVSQSPRYKVAKRGQDVALRCDPISGHVSLFWYQQALGQGPEFLTYFQNEAQLDKSGLPSDRFFAERPEGSVSTLKIQRTQQEDSAVYLCASSSPGPGIPLHFGNGTRLTVT.